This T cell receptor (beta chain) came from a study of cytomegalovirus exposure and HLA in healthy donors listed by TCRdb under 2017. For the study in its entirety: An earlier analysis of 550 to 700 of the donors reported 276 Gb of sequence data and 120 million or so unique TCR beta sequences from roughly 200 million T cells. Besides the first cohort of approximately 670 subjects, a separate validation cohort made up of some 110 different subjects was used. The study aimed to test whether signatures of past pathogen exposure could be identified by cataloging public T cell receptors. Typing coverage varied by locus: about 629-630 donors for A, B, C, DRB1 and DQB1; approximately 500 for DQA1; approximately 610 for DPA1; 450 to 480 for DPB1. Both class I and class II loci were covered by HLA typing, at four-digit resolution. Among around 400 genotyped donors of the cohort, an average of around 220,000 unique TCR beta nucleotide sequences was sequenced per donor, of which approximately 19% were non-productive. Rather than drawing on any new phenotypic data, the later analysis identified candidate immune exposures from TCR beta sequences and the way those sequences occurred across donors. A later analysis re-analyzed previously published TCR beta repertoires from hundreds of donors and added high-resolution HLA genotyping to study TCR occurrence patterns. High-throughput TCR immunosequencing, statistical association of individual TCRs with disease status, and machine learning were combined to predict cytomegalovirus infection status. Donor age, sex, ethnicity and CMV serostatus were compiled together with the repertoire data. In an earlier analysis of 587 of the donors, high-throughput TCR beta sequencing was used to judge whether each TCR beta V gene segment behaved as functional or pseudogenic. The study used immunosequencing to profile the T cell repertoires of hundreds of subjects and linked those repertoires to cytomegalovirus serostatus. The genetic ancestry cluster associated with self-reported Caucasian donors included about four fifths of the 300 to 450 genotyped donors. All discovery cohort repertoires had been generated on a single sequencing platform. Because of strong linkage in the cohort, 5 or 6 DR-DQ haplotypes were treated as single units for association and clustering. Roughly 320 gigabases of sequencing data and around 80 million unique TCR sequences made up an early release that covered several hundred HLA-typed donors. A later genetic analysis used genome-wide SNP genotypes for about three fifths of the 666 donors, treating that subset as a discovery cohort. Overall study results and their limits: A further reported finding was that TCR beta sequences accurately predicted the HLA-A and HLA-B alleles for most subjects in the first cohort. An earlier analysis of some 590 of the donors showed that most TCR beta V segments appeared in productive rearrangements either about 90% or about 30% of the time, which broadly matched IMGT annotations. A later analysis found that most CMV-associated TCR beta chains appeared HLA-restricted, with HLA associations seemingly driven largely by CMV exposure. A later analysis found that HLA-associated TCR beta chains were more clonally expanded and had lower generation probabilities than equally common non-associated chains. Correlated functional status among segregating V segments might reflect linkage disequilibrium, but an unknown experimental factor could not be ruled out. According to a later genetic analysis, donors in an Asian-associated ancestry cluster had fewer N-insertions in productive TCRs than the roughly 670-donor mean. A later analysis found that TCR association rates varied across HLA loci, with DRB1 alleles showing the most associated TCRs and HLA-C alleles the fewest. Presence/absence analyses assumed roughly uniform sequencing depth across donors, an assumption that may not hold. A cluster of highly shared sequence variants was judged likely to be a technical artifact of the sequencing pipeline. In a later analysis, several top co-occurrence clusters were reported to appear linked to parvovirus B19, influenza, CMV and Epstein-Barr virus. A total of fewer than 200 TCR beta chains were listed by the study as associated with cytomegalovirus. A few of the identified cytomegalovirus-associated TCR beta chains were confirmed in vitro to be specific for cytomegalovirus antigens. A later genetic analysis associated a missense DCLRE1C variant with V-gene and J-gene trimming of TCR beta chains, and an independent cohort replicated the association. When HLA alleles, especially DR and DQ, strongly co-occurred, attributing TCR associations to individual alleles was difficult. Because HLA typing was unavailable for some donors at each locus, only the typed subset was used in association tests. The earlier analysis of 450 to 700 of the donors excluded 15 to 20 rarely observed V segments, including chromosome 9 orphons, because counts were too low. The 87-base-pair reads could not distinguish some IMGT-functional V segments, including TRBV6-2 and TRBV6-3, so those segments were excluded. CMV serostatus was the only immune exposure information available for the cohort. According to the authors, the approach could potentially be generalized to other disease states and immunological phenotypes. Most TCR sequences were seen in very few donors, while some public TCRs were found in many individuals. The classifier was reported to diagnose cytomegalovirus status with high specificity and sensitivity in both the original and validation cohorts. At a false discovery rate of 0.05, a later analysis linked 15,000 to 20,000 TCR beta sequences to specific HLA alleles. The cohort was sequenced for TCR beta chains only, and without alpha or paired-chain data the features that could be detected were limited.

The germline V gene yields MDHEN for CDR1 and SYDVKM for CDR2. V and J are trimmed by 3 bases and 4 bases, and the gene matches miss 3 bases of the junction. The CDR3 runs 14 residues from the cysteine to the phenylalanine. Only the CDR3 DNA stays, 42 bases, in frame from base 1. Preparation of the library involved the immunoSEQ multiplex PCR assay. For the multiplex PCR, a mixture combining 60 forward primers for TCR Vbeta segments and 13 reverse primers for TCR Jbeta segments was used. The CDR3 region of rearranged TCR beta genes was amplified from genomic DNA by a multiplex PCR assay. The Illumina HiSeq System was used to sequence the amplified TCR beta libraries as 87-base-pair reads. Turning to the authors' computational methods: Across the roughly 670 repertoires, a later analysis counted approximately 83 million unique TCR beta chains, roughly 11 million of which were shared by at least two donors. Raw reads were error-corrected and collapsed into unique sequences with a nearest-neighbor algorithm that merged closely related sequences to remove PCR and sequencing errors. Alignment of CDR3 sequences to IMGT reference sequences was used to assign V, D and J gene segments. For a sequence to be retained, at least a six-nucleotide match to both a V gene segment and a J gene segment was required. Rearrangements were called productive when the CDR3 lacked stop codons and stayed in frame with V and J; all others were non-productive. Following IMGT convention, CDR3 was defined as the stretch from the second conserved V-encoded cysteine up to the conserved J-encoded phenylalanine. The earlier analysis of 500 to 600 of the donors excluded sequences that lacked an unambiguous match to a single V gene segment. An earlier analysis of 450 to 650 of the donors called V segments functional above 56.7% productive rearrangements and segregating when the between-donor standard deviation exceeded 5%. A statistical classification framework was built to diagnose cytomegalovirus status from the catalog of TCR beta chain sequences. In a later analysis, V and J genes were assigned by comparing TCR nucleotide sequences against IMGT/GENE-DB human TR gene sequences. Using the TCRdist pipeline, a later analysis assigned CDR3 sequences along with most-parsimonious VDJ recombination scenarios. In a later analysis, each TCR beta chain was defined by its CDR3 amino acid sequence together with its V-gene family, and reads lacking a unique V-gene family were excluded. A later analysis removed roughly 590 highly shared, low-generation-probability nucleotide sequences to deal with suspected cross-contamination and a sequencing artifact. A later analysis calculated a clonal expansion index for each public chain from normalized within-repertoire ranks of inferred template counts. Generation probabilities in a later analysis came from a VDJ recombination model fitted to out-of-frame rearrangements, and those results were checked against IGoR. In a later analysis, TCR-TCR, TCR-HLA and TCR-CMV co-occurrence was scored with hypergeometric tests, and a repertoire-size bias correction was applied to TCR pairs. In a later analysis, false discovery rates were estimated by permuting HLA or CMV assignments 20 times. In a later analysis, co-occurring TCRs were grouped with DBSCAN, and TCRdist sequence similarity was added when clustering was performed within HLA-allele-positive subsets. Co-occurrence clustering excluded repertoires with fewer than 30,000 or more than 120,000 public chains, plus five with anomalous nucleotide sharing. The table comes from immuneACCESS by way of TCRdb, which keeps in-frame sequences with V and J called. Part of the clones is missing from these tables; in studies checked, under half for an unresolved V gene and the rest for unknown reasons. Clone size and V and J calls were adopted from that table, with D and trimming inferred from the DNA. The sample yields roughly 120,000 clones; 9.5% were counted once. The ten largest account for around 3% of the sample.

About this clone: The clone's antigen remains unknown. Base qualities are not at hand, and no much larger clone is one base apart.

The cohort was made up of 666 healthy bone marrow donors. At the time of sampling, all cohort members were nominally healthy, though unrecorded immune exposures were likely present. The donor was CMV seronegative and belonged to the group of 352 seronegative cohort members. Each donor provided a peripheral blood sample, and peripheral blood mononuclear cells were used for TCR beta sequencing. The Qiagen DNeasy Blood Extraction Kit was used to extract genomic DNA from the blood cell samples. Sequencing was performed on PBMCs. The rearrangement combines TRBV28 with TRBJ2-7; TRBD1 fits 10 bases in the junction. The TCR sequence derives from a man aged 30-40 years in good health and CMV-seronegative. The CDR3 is CASSLLDRGYEQYF. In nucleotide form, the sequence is TGTGCCAGCAGTTTGTTGGACAGGGGGTACGAGCAGTACTTC.